A selection of T cell receptor beta chains follows, all from one sample in a study of OX40 agonist ivuxolimab in advanced cancers. Sequencing used immunoSEQ multiplex PCR; TCRdb keeps in-frame clones, though not all of them. The sample carries 60,000 or so clones, roughly nine tenths recorded once. The input for sequencing was CD4+ or CD8+ T cells sorted from blood, taken in a trial of the OX40 agonist ivuxolimab. The origin of the receptors is an adult with an advanced solid tumor such as melanoma, head and neck, liver or kidney cancer. Each CDR3 is given with its conserved first and last residue.

cdr3_length: 13
j_call: TRBJ2-2
v_call: TRBV6-5
cdr3_aa: CASSPLATGELFF

cdr3_length: 13
j_call: TRBJ1-6
v_call: TRBV5-6
cdr3_aa: CASSLAGDSPLHF

cdr3_length: 15
j_call: TRBJ1-1
v_call: TRBV30
cdr3_aa: CAWSVPDRGPTEAFF

cdr3_length: 16
j_call: TRBJ2-7
v_call: TRBV27
cdr3_aa: CASSLQARLIGYEQYF

cdr3_length: 12
j_call: TRBJ1-5
v_call: TRBV7-9
cdr3_aa: CASSLAAQPQHF

cdr3_length: 14
j_call: TRBJ1-2
v_call: TRBV18
cdr3_aa: CASSPPEGVYGYTF

cdr3_length: 13
j_call: TRBJ2-1
v_call: TRBV5-4
cdr3_aa: CASSFPEYNEQFF

cdr3_length: 17
j_call: TRBJ1-1
v_call: TRBV5-4
cdr3_aa: CASSLVDRGREGTEAFF

cdr3_length: 15
j_call: TRBJ1-1
v_call: TRBV4-1
cdr3_aa: CASSQDRFMNTEAFF

cdr3_length: 14
j_call: TRBJ2-7
v_call: TRBV5-1
cdr3_aa: CASSFGGASYEQYF

cdr3_length: 14
j_call: TRBJ1-5
v_call: TRBV27
cdr3_aa: CASSLLGGNQPQHF

cdr3_length: 14
j_call: TRBJ2-7
v_call: TRBV28
cdr3_aa: CASRLAGEYYEQYF